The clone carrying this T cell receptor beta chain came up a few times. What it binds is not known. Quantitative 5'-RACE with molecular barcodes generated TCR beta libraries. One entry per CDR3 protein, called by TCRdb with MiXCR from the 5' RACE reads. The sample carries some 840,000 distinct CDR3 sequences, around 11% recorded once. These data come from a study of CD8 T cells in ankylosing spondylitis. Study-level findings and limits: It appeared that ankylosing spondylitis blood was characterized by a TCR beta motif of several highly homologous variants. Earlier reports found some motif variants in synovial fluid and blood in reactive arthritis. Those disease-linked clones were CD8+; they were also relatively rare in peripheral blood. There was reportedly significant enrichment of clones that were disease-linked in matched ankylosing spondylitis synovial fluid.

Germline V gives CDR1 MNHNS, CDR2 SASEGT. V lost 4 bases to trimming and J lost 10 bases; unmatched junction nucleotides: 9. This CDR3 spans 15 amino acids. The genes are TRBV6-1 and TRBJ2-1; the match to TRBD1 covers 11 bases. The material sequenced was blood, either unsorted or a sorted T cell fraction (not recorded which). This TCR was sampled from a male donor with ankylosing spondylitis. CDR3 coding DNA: TGTGCCAGCAGTGGGGGACAGGGGGGATTTCAGGAGCAGTTCTTC. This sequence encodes CASSGGQGGFQEQFF.